One and the same sample provided the 2 T cell receptor beta chains below, sequenced in a study of blood T cell repertoires in COVID-19. Assay: immunoSEQ multiplex PCR; the TCRdb copy retains only in-frame clones and omits some. In the table there are around 190,000 clones, 86% of which are singletons. Sequencing was carried out using peripheral blood. These receptors were obtained from a man in his 70s with active or convalescent COVID-19.

The chain joins TRBV7-9 to TRBJ1-5; 10 bases map to TRBD1. Trimming cost V 4 bases and J 2 bases; bases outside gene matches: 2. The CDR3 extends over 15 amino acids. Germline V gene data show CDR1 as SEHNR and CDR2 as FQNEAQ (reference sequence). The CDR3 protein is CASSWDRGGNQPQHF. DNA of the CDR3: TGTGCCAGCAGCTGGGACAGGGGAGGCAATCAGCCCCAGCATTTT.

The rearrangement links TRBV19 to TRBJ2-5, with D hard to call. V lost 3 bases and J lost 5, with 10 bases in between. CDR1 and CDR2 (germline): LNHDA, SQIVND (reference sequence). The CDR3 covers 13 residues. Here the CDR3 DNA reads TGTGCCAGTAGTATTTCGCCTCAGGAGACCCAGTACTTC. Encoded protein: CASSISPQETQYF.